These 17 T cell receptor beta chains originate from one sample sequenced in a study of blood T cell repertoires in COVID-19. The assay was immunoSEQ multiplex PCR, and TCRdb's table has in-frame clones only and misses some. The sample contains about 130,000 clones, 70% to 90% of which appear only once. The specimen sequenced was PBMCs or T cells enriched from blood (not recorded which). All receptors derive from a woman aged 45 to 65 who had recovered from COVID-19.

The chain has TRBV23-1 and TRBJ1-1; 11 nucleotides agree with TRBD1. TRBV23-1 is given ORF status, its function remaining uncertain. The CDR3 consists of 14 residues. V gave up 8 bases and J gave up 5 bases; unmatched junction bases: 7. This chain's CDR3 is CASGDRGIRTEAFF. CDR3 sequence (DNA): TGCGCCAGCGGGGACAGGGGGATTAGGACTGAAGCTTTCTTT.

V is TRBV7-9 and J is TRBJ1-1; the match to TRBD1 covers 10 bases. Germline-derived CDR1 and CDR2 are SEHNR and FQNEAQ (reference sequence). The length of the CDR3 is 15 residues. V shed 5 bases, J shed 1 base, and the junction held 4 bases outside the gene matches. The DNA for the CDR3 is TGTGCCAGCAGCACAAGGACAGGGGGGAACACTGAAGCTTTCTTT. Its translation: CASSTRTGGNTEAFF.

This chain connects TRBV7-9 to TRBJ2-3; D is perhaps TRBD2 (7 bases). The CDR3 is made up of 15 amino acids. V was clipped by 1 base and J by 5 bases, with 13 bases between them. Germline CDR1 and CDR2: SEHNR and FQNEAQ (reference sequence). The CDR3 bases are TGTGCCAGCAGCTTAGTTCGGGGGGCTGTAGATACGCAGTATTTT. Translated, it gives CASSLVRGAVDTQYF.

The genes are TRBV15 and TRBJ1-2; perhaps TRBD1 as D (6 bases). V was trimmed by 0 bases and J by 3 bases, leaving 8 bases between them. Germline CDR1 is LNHNV and CDR2 is YYDKDF (reference sequence). The CDR3 is 14 amino acids. The CDR3 here is CATSRDEGDYGYTF. The CDR3 region has the DNA TGTGCCACCAGCAGAGATGAGGGGGACTATGGCTACACCTTC.

By proportion, this clone is medium-sized. The gene calls are TRBV13 and TRBJ2-3, with D perhaps TRBD2 (6 bases). This CDR3 region has 15 residues. Germline CDR1 reads PRHDT; CDR2 reads FYEKMQ (reference sequence). V lost 2 bases, J lost 2 bases, and 11 bases lay in between. This chain's CDR3 is CASSLRAGTTDTQYF. The CDR3 bases are TGTGCCAGCAGCTTACGTGCGGGAACCACAGATACGCAGTATTTT.

The rearrangement links TRBV5-4 to TRBJ2-6; 7 bases align to TRBD1. CDR3 length equals 19 residues. The J segment lost 2 bases and the V segment lost 4 bases, leaving 15 bases of the junction unmatched. CDR1 is SGHNT, CDR2 YYREEE, per germline (reference sequence). Here the CDR3 reads CASSPSPTGAKAGANVLTF. The CDR3 DNA reads TGTGCCAGCAGCCCCAGCCCCACAGGGGCCAAAGCTGGGGCCAACGTCCTGACTTTC.

The CDR3 nucleotides read TGTGCCAGCAGCTTAGGGGGGGAGTCCTCTGGAAACACCATATATTTT. Protein: CASSLGGESSGNTIYF. The gene calls are TRBV7-9 and TRBJ1-3, with a tentative D call TRBD1 (5 bases). Germline V lookup: CDR1 SEHNR, CDR2 FQNEAQ (reference sequence). The CDR3 is 16 residues long. V was shortened by 1 base and J by 0 bases, with 10 bases between the two germline ends.

The chain uses TRBV11-3 and TRBJ2-1; 7 nucleotides align to TRBD1. Losses at the gene ends were 6 bases for V and 6 bases for J; bases not matched to a gene: 14. The germline V gene encodes CDR1 SGHNT and CDR2 YENEEA. The CDR3 loop spans 16 amino acids. The CDR3 here is CASSLETGARGNEQFF. For the CDR3, the DNA is TGTGCCAGCAGTTTGGAAACAGGGGCGAGGGGCAATGAGCAGTTCTTC.

Only one count was recorded for this clone. Here the CDR3 reads CASSPSSGTGGSEQYF. CDR3 nucleotide sequence: TGTGCCAGCAGCCCCAGCTCGGGAACAGGGGGGAGCGAGCAGTACTTC. The chain uses TRBV7-2 and TRBJ2-7; 8 positions match TRBD1. Trimming at V came to 5 bases and at J to 6 bases, leaving 15 bases not matched to a gene. The CDR3 contains 16 residues. Germline V gene data show CDR1 as SGHTA and CDR2 as FQGNSA. Full variable domain (remainder filled in from reference TRBV7-2 and TRBJ2-7): GAGVSQSPSNKVTEKGKDVELRCDPISGHTALYWYRQSLGQGLEFLIYFQGNSAPDKSGLPSDRFSAERTGGSVSTLTIQRTQQEDSAVYLCASSPSSGTGGSEQYFGPGTRLTVT.

V is TRBV15 and J is TRBJ1-1, with D maybe TRBD1 (5 bases). Germline V lookup: CDR1 LNHNV, CDR2 YYDKDF (reference sequence). With 0 bases removed from V and 0 bases from J, the gap between germline ends came to 8 bases. The length of the CDR3 is 15 residues. The CDR3 here is CATSRERGLNTEAFF. Written as DNA, the CDR3 is TGTGCCACCAGCAGAGAGCGGGGCCTGAACACTGAAGCTTTCTTT. The full variable domain, in which reference TRBV15 and TRBJ1-1 provide the parts outside the CDR3, is DAMVIQNPRYQVTQFGKPVTLSCSQTLNHNVMYWYQQKSSQAPKLLFHYYDKDFNNEADTPDNFQSRRPNTSFCFLDIRSPGLGDTAMYLCATSRERGLNTEAFFGQGTRLTVV.

The rearrangement links TRBV9 to TRBJ2-1; TRBD2 might be the D (6 bases). Trimming removed 0 bases at V and 10 bases at J, with 14 bases between. The CDR3 is 14 residues long. Germline V lookup: CDR1 SGDLS, CDR2 YYNGEE. The DNA for the CDR3 is TGTGCCAGCAGCGTAGGGACTATAAGCCCGGAGCAGTTCTTC. Its translation is CASSVGTISPEQFF.

Only a few counts were recorded for this clone. The chain carries TRBV6-5 and TRBJ2-7, with 7 bases aligning to TRBD1. Germline V gene data show CDR1 as MNHEY and CDR2 as SVGAGI. V lost 10 bases and J lost 4; bases outside the gene matches: 7. The CDR3 runs to 12 residues. The CDR3 sequence: CATTGENYEQYF. CDR3 sequence (DNA): TGTGCCACCACAGGGGAGAATTACGAGCAGTACTTC.

The chain links TRBV5-1 to TRBJ1-1; 7 bases map to TRBD1. With V trimmed by 4 bases and J by 1 base, 7 bases remained unmatched. Germline V gives CDR1 SGHRS, CDR2 YFSETQ. The CDR3 has 15 amino acids. In DNA, the CDR3 is TGCGCCAGCAGCGCCTTGGGACAGACGAACACTGAAGCTTTCTTT. It yields the protein CASSALGQTNTEAFF.

This chain connects TRBV19 to TRBJ1-5; 7 nucleotides agree with TRBD1. CDR1 is LNHDA and CDR2 is SQIVND in the germline V gene (reference sequence). V lost 3 bases and J lost 0; bases outside the gene matches: 8. The CDR3 has 17 residues. CDR3 sequence: CASSMTGTAISNQPQHF. As DNA, the CDR3 is TGTGCCAGTAGTATGACCGGGACAGCCATTAGCAATCAGCCCCAGCATTTT.

The chain combines TRBV30 with TRBJ1-2; 7 positions match TRBD1. Germline trimming cut 3 bases from V and 0 bases from J; bases unmatched to any gene: 4. CDR3 length: 14 residues. The germline CDR1 and CDR2 sequences are GTSNPN and SVGIG (reference sequence). In DNA, the CDR3 is TGTGCCTGGAGCGGACAGGTTTCTAACTATGGCTACACCTTC. It is translated as CAWSGQVSNYGYTF.

The chain couples TRBV5-1 to TRBJ1-1; TRBD1 might be the D (5 bases). The germline V gene has CDR1 SGHRS and CDR2 YFSETQ. V lost 0 bases and J 2 bases, leaving 11 bases between the germline ends. The CDR3 sequence is 15 residues long. The CDR3 DNA follows: TGCGCCAGCAGCTTGGCCGGACACAGTAACACTGAAGCTTTCTTT. Amino acid sequence: CASSLAGHSNTEAFF.

The V and J genes are TRBV24-1 and TRBJ2-3, with D possibly matching TRBD1 (6 bases). Germline CDR1 reads KGHDR; CDR2 reads SFDVKD. Trimming shortened V by 7 bases and J by 1 base, and 8 bases separated the two germline ends. This CDR3 comprises 13 residues. The CDR3 nucleotides are TGTGCCACCAGGGGGGCGGGCACAGATACGCAGTATTTT. Protein: CATRGAGTDTQYF.